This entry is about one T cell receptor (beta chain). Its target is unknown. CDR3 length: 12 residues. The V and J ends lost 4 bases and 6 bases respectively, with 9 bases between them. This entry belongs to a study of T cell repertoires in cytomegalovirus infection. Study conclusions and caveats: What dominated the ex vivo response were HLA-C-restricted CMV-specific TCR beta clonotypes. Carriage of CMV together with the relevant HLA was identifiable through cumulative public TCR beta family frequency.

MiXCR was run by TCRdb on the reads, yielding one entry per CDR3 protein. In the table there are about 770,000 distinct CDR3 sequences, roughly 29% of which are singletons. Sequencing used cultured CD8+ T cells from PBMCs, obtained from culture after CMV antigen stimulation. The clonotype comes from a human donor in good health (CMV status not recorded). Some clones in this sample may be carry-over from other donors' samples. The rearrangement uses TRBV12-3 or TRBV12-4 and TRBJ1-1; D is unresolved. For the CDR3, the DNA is TGTGCCAGCAGTTGGCCAGGATCTGAAGCTTTCTTT. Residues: CASSWPGSEAFF.